This is a list of T cell receptor beta chains from one sample in a study of T cell responses to AZD1222 COVID-19 vaccine. Sequencing used immunoSEQ multiplex PCR; TCRdb keeps in-frame clones, though not all of them. Of over 40,000 clones listed, approximately 88% are singletons. Sequencing used peripheral blood, obtained on day 0 of AZD1222 vaccination. The receptors originated from an adult in good health. The CDR3 runs from the conserved cysteine through the conserved F or W. Fields, in order: clone size, J gene, V gene, D gene, CDR3 length, CDR3 protein, CDR3 DNA. A D gene is named only where the DNA matches it firmly. Not all rows give a size; the values are once, few, many and, for expanded clones, a class.

size: .
J: TRBJ2-1
V: TRBV7-3
D: .
length: 15
CDR3: CASSPIGGEVNEQFF
DNA: TGTGCCAGCAGCCCCATCGGTGGTGAGGTCAATGAGCAGTTCTTC

size: .
J: TRBJ2-5
V: TRBV19
D: TRBD2
length: 18
CDR3: CASSQGLAGGLYQETQYF
DNA: TGTGCCAGTAGTCAGGGACTAGCGGGAGGGCTGTACCAAGAGACCCAGTACTTC

size: .
J: TRBJ1-6
V: TRBV19
D: .
length: 15
CDR3: CASRLGGSYNSPLHF
DNA: TGTGCCAGTCGGCTAGGGGGCTCCTATAATTCACCCCTCCACTTT

size: .
J: TRBJ1-6
V: TRBV12-5
D: .
length: 16
CDR3: CASGAHVGEGNSPLHF
DNA: TGTGCTAGTGGCGCGCACGTGGGGGAAGGGAATTCACCCCTCCACTTT

size: .
J: TRBJ2-2
V: TRBV19
D: .
length: 13
CDR3: CASSNPNTGELFF
DNA: TGTGCCAGCTCTAACCCGAACACCGGGGAGCTGTTTTTT

size: .
J: TRBJ1-2
V: TRBV19
D: TRBD1
length: 16
CDR3: CASVVTGASINYGYTF
DNA: TGTGCCAGTGTTGTAACAGGGGCTTCCATTAACTATGGCTACACCTTC

size: .
J: TRBJ2-2
V: TRBV7-6
D: TRBD2
length: 18
CDR3: CASSPRLAGVNAAGELFF
DNA: TGTGCCAGCAGCCCCCGGCTAGCGGGAGTGAACGCGGCCGGGGAGCTGTTTTTT

size: .
J: TRBJ2-3
V: TRBV10-1
D: TRBD2
length: 14
CDR3: CASSITSGSDTQYF
DNA: TGCGCCAGCAGTATTACTAGCGGGAGCGATACGCAGTATTTT

size: .
J: TRBJ2-7
V: TRBV19
D: TRBD1
length: 15
CDR3: CASSIPGQLNNEQYF
DNA: TGTGCCAGTAGTATTCCGGGACAGCTAAATAACGAGCAGTACTTC

size: .
J: TRBJ1-5
V: TRBV7-6
D: TRBD1
length: 18
CDR3: CASSLLPPGTGGHQPQHF
DNA: TGTGCCAGCAGCTTATTGCCGCCCGGTACAGGGGGCCATCAGCCCCAGCATTTT

size: .
J: TRBJ2-7
V: TRBV13
D: TRBD2
length: 16
CDR3: CASSPRLAGGFYEQYF
DNA: TGTGCCAGCAGCCCAAGACTAGCGGGAGGGTTCTACGAGCAGTACTTC

size: medium-sized
J: TRBJ1-6
V: TRBV7-8
D: TRBD1
length: 19
CDR3: CASSFPRDRGKRGNSPLHF
DNA: TGTGCCAGCAGCTTTCCCCGGGACAGGGGGAAAAGGGGTAATTCACCCCTCCACTTT

size: .
J: TRBJ2-7
V: TRBV18
D: TRBD2
length: 14
CDR3: CASSEPGLAYEQYF
DNA: TGTGCCAGCTCAGAACCGGGACTAGCTTACGAGCAGTACTTC

size: .
J: TRBJ2-7
V: TRBV6-1
D: .
length: 15
CDR3: CASSEWGGGSYEQYF
DNA: TGTGCCAGCAGTGAGTGGGGGGGCGGCTCCTACGAGCAGTACTTC

size: .
J: TRBJ2-2
V: TRBV5-1
D: TRBD1
length: 16
CDR3: CASSLGDRLYTGELFF
DNA: TGCGCCAGCAGCTTGGGGGACAGATTGTACACCGGGGAGCTGTTTTTT

size: .
J: TRBJ2-5
V: TRBV20-1
D: .
length: 14
CDR3: CSASSGTGEETQYF
DNA: TGCAGTGCTAGTTCCGGGACTGGGGAAGAGACCCAGTACTTC

size: .
J: TRBJ1-1
V: TRBV7-3
D: .
length: 17
CDR3: CASSRGGLASMNTEAFF
DNA: TGTGCCAGCAGCCGCGGGGGGTTGGCGTCAATGAACACTGAAGCTTTCTTT

size: .
J: TRBJ2-3
V: TRBV19
D: .
length: 13
CDR3: CASSIGITDTQYF
DNA: TGTGCCAGTAGTATAGGGATCACAGATACGCAGTATTTT

size: .
J: TRBJ1-5
V: TRBV28
D: .
length: 11
CDR3: CASSVNQPQHF
DNA: TGTGCCAGCTCTGTGAATCAGCCCCAGCATTTT

size: .
J: TRBJ2-7
V: TRBV21-1
D: .
length: 14
CDR3: CASSKTTVSYEQYF
DNA: TGTGCCAGCAGCAAAACGACAGTCTCCTACGAGCAGTACTTC

size: once
J: TRBJ1-2
V: TRBV11-2
D: .
length: 16
CDR3: CASSLESWSVKHGYTF
DNA: TGTGCCAGCAGCTTAGAAAGTTGGTCAGTAAAGCATGGCTACACCTTC

size: .
J: TRBJ1-1
V: TRBV6-1
D: .
length: 14
CDR3: CASSETWGDTEAFF
DNA: TGTGCCAGCAGTGAAACTTGGGGGGACACTGAAGCTTTCTTT

size: .
J: TRBJ2-3
V: TRBV10-3
D: TRBD2
length: 20
CDR3: CAISEPTSGSTYGGRNTQYF
DNA: TGTGCCATCAGTGAACCGACTAGCGGGTCCACGTATGGAGGCCGAAATACGCAGTATTTT

size: few
J: TRBJ2-1
V: TRBV15
D: TRBD2
length: 16
CDR3: CATSRDLAGVSPEQFF
DNA: TGTGCCACCAGCAGAGACCTAGCGGGAGTAAGTCCTGAGCAGTTCTTC

size: few
J: TRBJ2-2
V: TRBV5-1
D: TRBD1
length: 16
CDR3: CASSLATTGGTGELFF
DNA: TGCGCCAGCAGCTTGGCCACGACAGGGGGTACCGGGGAGCTGTTTTTT

size: .
J: TRBJ2-1
V: TRBV5-4
D: TRBD2
length: 16
CDR3: CASSGRTSGRGDEQFF
DNA: TGTGCCAGCAGCGGACGAACTAGCGGGAGAGGCGATGAGCAGTTCTTC

size: .
J: TRBJ1-1
V: TRBV5-6
D: TRBD1
length: 14
CDR3: CASSLGQGPNEAFF
DNA: TGTGCCAGCAGCTTGGGACAGGGGCCCAATGAAGCTTTCTTT

size: .
J: TRBJ2-2
V: TRBV5-1
D: .
length: 15
CDR3: CASSLGVGSAGELFF
DNA: TGCGCCAGCAGCTTGGGGGTCGGGAGCGCCGGGGAGCTGTTTTTT

size: .
J: TRBJ2-2
V: TRBV4-3
D: TRBD2
length: 20
CDR3: CASSQDRASGRPTNTGELFF
DNA: TGCGCCAGCAGCCAAGATCGGGCTAGCGGGAGACCTACGAACACCGGGGAGCTGTTTTTT